One sample yielded the 13 T cell receptor beta chains listed below, sequenced in a study of T cell responses to AZD1222 COVID-19 vaccine (dated by TCRdb to about 2021). The intended sense of this specimen's time point label: baseline before first vaccination. The method behind the library was the immunoSEQ multiplex PCR assay. Sourced from immuneACCESS, this table was stored by TCRdb with only in-frame sequences that have V and J called. A share of the clones is absent; for the studies checked, an unresolved V gene accounts for under half, and the remainder has no known explanation. The sample table shows 200,000 or so clones, and roughly 93% are seen once. Approximately 9.6% of the sample is held by the ten biggest clonotypes. Material: peripheral blood, obtained on day 0 of AZD1222 vaccination. These receptors all stem from an adult in good health.

The chain links TRBV25-1 to TRBJ2-7, with TRBD1 as a possible D gene (5 bases). V was pared by 8 bases and J by 6 bases, with 14 bases between. The CDR3 contains 12 residues. Germline CDR1 is MGHDK and CDR2 is SYGVNS. CDR3 sequence: CASQGARIEQYF. The CDR3 DNA follows: TGTGCCAGCCAGGGTGCCCGTATCGAGCAGTACTTC.

The J gene is TRBJ1-1, the V gene TRBV7-9, with a tentative D call TRBD1 (6 bases). In germline, CDR1 is SEHNR, CDR2 FQNEAQ (reference sequence). V lost 1 base and J lost 3, with 15 bases in between. The CDR3 extends over 16 amino acids. CDR3 sequence: CASSLGVVGAYTEAFF. The CDR3 nucleotides read TGTGCCAGCAGCTTAGGAGTAGTGGGGGCGTACACTGAAGCTTTCTTT.

The chain uses TRBV6-5 and TRBJ1-1; D is unresolved. There are 10 residues in the CDR3. The V and J ends lost 8 bases and 2 bases respectively, with 3 bases between them. The V gene's germline CDR1 is MNHEY and CDR2 SVGAGI. CDR3 DNA: TGTGCCAGCGGTAACACTGAAGCTTTCTTT. Its translation: CASGNTEAFF.

The rearrangement uses TRBV19 and TRBJ1-5; 8 nucleotides match TRBD1. With V trimmed by 7 bases and J by 7 bases, 12 bases remained unmatched. Looked up from germline, CDR1 is LNHDA and CDR2 is SQIVND (reference sequence). This CDR3 contains 15 residues. CDR3 residues: CASKGARGLGQPQHF. The CDR3 DNA reads as TGTGCCAGTAAGGGGGCCAGGGGGCTGGGGCAGCCCCAGCATTTT.

The rearrangement links TRBV11-2 to TRBJ2-5; the D gene is possibly TRBD1 (5 bases). The length of the CDR3 is 14 residues. The ends were cut back, 5 bases at V and 7 bases at J, with 17 bases in the middle. Germline lookup yields CDR1 SGHAT and CDR2 FQNNGV. CDR3 nucleotide sequence: TGTGCCAGCAGCCGCATTATAGGGGCGGTGACCCAGTACTTC. Protein sequence: CASSRIIGAVTQYF. The whole variable domain, filled in from reference TRBV11-2 and TRBJ2-5, reads EAGVAQSPRYKIIEKRQSVAFWCNPISGHATLYWYQQILGQGPKLLIQFQNNGVVDDSQLPKDRFSAERLKGVDSTLKIQPAKLEDSAVYLCASSRIIGAVTQYFGPGTRLLVL.

Here the CDR3 reads CASSQDSGGVYEQYF. CDR3 DNA: TGTGCCAGCAGCCAAGATTCGGGGGGAGTTTACGAGCAGTACTTC. The chain carries TRBV4-2 and TRBJ2-7, with 7 bases matching TRBD2. Germline CDR1 and CDR2: LGHNA and YNFKEQ. V dropped 0 bases and J dropped 4; count of bases not matched to a gene: 6. The length of the CDR3 is 15 residues.

The chain joins TRBV10-2 to TRBJ1-6, with unresolved D. CDR3 length equals 15 residues. V gave up 2 bases and J gave up 8 bases, with 13 bases separating them. Germline CDR1 is WSHSY and CDR2 is SAAADI. The CDR3 nucleotides read TGCGCCAGCAGTGAGCTACCGTTCGGGGATTCACCCCTCCACTTT. Translating gives CASSELPFGDSPLHF.

The J gene is TRBJ2-7, the V gene TRBV9, with a weak D call TRBD2 (6 bases). Per the germline V gene, CDR1 is SGDLS and CDR2 is YYNGEE. This CDR3 has 13 amino acids. Trimming pared 3 bases from V and 3 bases from J, leaving 10 bases between. Written as DNA, the CDR3 is TGTGCCAGCAGCGCAGGACTAAACTACGAGCAGTACTTC. It codes for CASSAGLNYEQYF.

The J gene is TRBJ1-2, the V gene TRBV28, with 11 positions matching TRBD1. CDR1 and CDR2 from the germline V gene are MDHEN and SYDVKM. Losses at the gene ends were 5 bases for V and 8 bases for J; bases not matched to a gene: 10. The CDR3 runs to 15 residues. Here the CDR3 reads CASSAPGQGAYGYTF. In DNA form, the CDR3 reads TGTGCCAGCAGTGCACCAGGACAGGGGGCGTACGGCTACACCTTC.

The rearrangement uses TRBV4-3 and TRBJ2-3; D is uncertain. This CDR3 region has 15 residues. Trimming removed 4 bases at V and 0 bases at J, with 11 bases between. Germline loops: CDR1 LGHNA, CDR2 YSLEER. CDR3: CASSPTTISTDTQYF. The CDR3 region has the DNA TGCGCCAGCAGCCCCACGACAATTAGCACAGATACGCAGTATTTT.

This chain connects TRBV7-3 to TRBJ2-2; TRBD1 aligns across 10 bases. The CDR3 runs 16 residues. Trimming at V came to 6 bases and at J to 5 bases, leaving 9 bases not matched to a gene. Germline V CDR1 and CDR2: SGHTA, FQGTGA. CDR3 bases: TGTGCCAGCAGTCCCCGGACAGGGGGTAGGACCGGGGAGCTGTTTTTT. As protein: CASSPRTGGRTGELFF.

This clone was recorded only once. This sequence joins TRBV10-3 and TRBJ2-5, with D tentatively TRBD2 (6 bases). Trimming removed 10 bases from V and 5 bases from J, with 20 bases in between. CDR3 length: 14 amino acids. The germline gives CDR1 ENHRY, CDR2 SYGVKD. As DNA, the CDR3 is TGTGCCACGGGGCTGGGACTCCCTCATGAGACCCAGTACTTC. This gives the protein CATGLGLPHETQYF.

The V and J genes are TRBV25-1 and TRBJ1-2; D remains unclear. Trimming pared 6 bases from V and 2 bases from J, leaving 7 bases between. This CDR3 is 12 amino acids long. The germline V gene has CDR1 MGHDK and CDR2 SYGVNS. CDR3 loop: CASRALNYGYTF. CDR3 bases: TGTGCCAGCAGAGCCTTAAACTATGGCTACACCTTC.